This T cell receptor (beta chain) was sequenced in a study of blood T cell repertoires in COVID-19. Authors' methods: The assay estimated nucleated cells by amplifying reference gene primers. Using immunoSEQ multiplex PCR, the repertoire was profiled, and TCRdb retains in-frame clones only, with some absent. That table is the source of V, J and clone size, and D and trimming were worked out from the DNA. The data contain hundreds of thousands of clones, roughly 89% of them singletons. The CDR3 sequence is 14 residues long. Germline V lookup: CDR1 SNHLY, CDR2 FYNNEI. Trimming cost V 2 bases and J 5 bases, with 9 bases left between them.

The TCR sequence derives from a woman in her late teens or twenties with acute COVID-19. The chain couples TRBV2 to TRBJ1-4; unclear D gene. The sequenced material came from PBMCs or T cells enriched from blood (not recorded which). CDR3 in DNA: TGTGCCAGCAGTGAATTCCGGGAAAATGAAAAACTGTTTTTT. It specifies CASSEFRENEKLFF.